This entry features one T cell receptor (beta chain) sequence. The antigen it binds to is not known. No per-base quality is available; no much larger clone lies one base away. Library creation used the immunoSEQ multiplex PCR assay. Not all clones reach the TCRdb copy of this immuneACCESS table, which keeps in-frame sequences only. Checked studies attribute under half of the gap to unresolved V genes and leave the rest unexplained. The sample records about 120,000 clones, roughly 90% of which are singletons. The ten biggest clones cover under 40% of the sample. The CDR3 numbers 14 residues from cysteine through phenylalanine. Left in the record is the CDR3 DNA by itself, 42 bases read in frame from the first base. The germline ends are 12 bases apart after V is trimmed by 1 base and J by 8 bases. The germline V gene (reference sequence) gives CDR1 as SSHAT and CDR2 as FNYEAQ. This entry belongs to a study of control samples from healthy donors and cancer patients (dated by TCRdb to about 2020).

The sequence is built from TRBV7-7 and TRBJ2-1; the D region possibly corresponds to TRBD2 (5 bases align). The receptor comes from a man aged 45-65 years in good health. Material: blood. The CDR3 protein is CASSLGGAGDEQFF. The DNA reads as follows: TGTGCCAGCAGCTTAGGAGGCGCGGGCGATGAGCAGTTCTTC.